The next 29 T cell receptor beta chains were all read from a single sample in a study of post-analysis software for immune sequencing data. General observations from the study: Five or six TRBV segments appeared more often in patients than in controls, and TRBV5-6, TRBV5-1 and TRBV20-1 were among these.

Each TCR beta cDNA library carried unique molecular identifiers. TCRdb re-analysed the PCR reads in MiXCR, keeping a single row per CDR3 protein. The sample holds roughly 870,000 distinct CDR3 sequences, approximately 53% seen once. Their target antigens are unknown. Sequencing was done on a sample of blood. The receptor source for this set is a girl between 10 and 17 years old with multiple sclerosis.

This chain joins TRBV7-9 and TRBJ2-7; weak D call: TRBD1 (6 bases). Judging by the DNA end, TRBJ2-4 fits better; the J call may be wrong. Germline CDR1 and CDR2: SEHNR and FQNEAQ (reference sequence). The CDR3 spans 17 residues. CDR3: CASSPNPTGRVGNIQYF. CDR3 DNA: TGTGCCAGCAGCCCAAATCCAACAGGGCGGGTAGGAAACATTCAGTACTTC.

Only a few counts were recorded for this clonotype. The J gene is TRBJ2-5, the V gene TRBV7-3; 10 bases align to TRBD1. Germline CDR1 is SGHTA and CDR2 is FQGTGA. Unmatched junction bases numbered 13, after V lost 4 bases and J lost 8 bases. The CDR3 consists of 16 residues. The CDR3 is CASSSETGQGLDTQYF. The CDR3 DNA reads TGTGCCAGCAGCTCGGAAACGGGACAGGGGTTGGATACCCAGTACTTC.

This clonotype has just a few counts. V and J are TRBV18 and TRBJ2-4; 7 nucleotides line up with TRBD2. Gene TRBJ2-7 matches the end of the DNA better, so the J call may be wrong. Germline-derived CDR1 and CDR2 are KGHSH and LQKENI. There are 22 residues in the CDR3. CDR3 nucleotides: TGTGCCAGCTCACCACCGAACCCGTCGAGGGGCTGGAGCGGGGAGAGCAGTGGCGAGCAGTACTTC. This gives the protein CASSPPNPSRGWSGESSGEQYF.

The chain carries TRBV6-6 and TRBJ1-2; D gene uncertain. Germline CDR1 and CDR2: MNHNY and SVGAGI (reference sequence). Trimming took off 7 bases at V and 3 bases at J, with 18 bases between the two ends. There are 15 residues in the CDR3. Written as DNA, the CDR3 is TGTGCCAGCACCTTACTTCGGGGAATTGACTATGGCTACACCTTC. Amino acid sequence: CASTLLRGIDYGYTF.

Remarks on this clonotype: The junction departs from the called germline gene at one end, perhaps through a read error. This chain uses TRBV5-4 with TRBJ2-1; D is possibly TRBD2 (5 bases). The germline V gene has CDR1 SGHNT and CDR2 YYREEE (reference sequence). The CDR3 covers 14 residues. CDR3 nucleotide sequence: TGTGCCGGCAGCTTGGTCTCGGGGTTCTATGAGCAGTTCTTC. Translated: CAGSLVSGFYEQFF.

The CDR3 protein is CASSSLAGGPYTDTQYF. The DNA for the CDR3 is TGTGCCAGCAGCTCCTTAGCGGGAGGGCCGTACACAGATACGCAGTATTTT. The chain carries TRBV7-2 and TRBJ2-3; TRBD2 matches 11 bases. In germline, CDR1 is SGHTA, CDR2 FQGNSA. Trimming cost V 4 bases and J 2 bases; bases outside gene matches: 8. This CDR3 has 17 amino acids.

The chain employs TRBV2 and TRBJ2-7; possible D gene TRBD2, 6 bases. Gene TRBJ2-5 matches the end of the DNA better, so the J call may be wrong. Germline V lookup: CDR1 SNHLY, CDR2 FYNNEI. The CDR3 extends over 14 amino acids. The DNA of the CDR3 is TGTGCCAGCAGTGATGGCGGGGCCGCGGAGACCCAGTACTTC. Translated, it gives CASSDGGAAETQYF.

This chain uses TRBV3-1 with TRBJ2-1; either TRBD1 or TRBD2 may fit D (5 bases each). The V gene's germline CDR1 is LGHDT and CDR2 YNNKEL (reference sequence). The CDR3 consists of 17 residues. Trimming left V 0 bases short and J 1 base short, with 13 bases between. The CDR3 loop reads CASSQDYGAGSYNEQFF. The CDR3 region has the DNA TGTGCCAGCAGCCAAGACTACGGGGCAGGTTCCTACAATGAGCAGTTCTTC.

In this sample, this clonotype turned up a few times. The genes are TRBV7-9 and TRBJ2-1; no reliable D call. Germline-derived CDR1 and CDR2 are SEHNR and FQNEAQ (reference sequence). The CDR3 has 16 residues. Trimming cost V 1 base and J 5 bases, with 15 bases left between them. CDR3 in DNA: TGTGCCAGCAGCTTAGAGTGGACCAGGAAAGACAATGAGCAGTTCTTC. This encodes CASSLEWTRKDNEQFF.

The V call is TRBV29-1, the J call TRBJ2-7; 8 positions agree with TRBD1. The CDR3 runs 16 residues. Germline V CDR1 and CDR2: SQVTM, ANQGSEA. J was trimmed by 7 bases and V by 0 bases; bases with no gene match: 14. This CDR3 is CSVEDPRTGSYNEQYF. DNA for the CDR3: TGCAGCGTTGAAGATCCCCGGACAGGGAGTTACAATGAGCAGTACTTC.

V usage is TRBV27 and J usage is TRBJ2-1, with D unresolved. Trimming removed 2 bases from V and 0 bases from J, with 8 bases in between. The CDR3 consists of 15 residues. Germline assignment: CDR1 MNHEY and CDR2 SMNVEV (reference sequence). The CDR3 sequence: CASSLGVISYNEQFF. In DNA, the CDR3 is TGTGCCAGCAGTTTAGGGGTAATCTCCTACAATGAGCAGTTCTTC.

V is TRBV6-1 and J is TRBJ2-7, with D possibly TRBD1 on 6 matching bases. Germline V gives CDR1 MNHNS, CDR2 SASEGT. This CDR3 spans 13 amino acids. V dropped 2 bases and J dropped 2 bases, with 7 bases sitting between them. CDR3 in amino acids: CASSEQGPYEQYF. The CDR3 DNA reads TGTGCCAGCAGTGAACAGGGGCCCTACGAGCAGTACTTC.

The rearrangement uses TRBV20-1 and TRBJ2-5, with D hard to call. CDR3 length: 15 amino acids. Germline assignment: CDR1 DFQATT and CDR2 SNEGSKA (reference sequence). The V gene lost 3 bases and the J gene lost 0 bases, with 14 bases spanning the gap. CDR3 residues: CSASEQLRYQETQYF. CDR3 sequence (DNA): TGCAGTGCTAGTGAACAACTTCGGTACCAAGAGACCCAGTACTTC.

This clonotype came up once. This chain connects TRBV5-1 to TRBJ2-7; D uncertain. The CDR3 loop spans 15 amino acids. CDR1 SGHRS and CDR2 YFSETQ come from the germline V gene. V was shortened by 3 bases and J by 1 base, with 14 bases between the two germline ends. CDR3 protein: CASSSPGPRSYEQYF. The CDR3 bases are TGCGCCAGCAGCTCCCCCGGGCCCCGGTCCTACGAGCAGTACTTC.

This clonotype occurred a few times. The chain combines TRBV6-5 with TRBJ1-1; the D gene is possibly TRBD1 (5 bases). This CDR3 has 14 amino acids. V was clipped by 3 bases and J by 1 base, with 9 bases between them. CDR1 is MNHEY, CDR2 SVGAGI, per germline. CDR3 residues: CASSYGRANTEAFF. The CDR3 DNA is TGTGCCAGCAGTTATGGCAGGGCGAACACTGAAGCTTTCTTT.

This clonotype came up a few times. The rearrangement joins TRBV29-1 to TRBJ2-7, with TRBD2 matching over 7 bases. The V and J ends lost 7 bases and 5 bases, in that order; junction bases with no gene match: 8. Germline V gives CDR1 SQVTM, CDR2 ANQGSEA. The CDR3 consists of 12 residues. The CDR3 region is CSAGRGVHEQYF. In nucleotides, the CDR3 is TGCAGCGCCGGACGGGGGGTACACGAGCAGTACTTC.

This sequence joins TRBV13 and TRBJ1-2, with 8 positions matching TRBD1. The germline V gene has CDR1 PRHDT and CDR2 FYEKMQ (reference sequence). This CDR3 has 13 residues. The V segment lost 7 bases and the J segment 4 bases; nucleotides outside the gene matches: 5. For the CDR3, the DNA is TGTGCCAGCACCGACAGGGGTTTCTATGGCTACACCTTC. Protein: CASTDRGFYGYTF.

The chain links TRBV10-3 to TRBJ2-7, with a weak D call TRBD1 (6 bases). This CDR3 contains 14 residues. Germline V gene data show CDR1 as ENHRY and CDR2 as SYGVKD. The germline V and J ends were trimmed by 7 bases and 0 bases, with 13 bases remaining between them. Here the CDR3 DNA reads TGTGCCATCATGATGGACAGCAGCTCCTACGAGCAGTACTTC. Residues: CAIMMDSSSYEQYF.

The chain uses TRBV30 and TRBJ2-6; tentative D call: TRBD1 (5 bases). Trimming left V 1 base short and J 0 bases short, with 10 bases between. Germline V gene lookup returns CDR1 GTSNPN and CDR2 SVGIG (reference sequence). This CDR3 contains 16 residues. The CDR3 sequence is CAWSAQVPSGANVLTF. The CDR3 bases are TGTGCCTGGAGTGCACAGGTCCCCTCTGGGGCCAACGTCCTGACTTTC.

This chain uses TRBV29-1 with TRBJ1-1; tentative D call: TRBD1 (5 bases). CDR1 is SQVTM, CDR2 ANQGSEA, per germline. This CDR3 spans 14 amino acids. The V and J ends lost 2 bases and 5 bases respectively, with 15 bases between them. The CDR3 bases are TGCAGCGTTGAACCCCACGGGGCGAGGACTGAAGCTTTCTTT. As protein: CSVEPHGARTEAFF.

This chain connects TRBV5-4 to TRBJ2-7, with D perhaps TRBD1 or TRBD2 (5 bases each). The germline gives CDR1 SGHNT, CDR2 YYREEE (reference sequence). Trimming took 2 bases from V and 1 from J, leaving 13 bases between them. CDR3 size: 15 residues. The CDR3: CASSLGAEGSYEQYF. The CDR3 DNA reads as TGTGCCAGCAGCTTAGGGGCCGAGGGATCCTACGAGCAGTACTTC.

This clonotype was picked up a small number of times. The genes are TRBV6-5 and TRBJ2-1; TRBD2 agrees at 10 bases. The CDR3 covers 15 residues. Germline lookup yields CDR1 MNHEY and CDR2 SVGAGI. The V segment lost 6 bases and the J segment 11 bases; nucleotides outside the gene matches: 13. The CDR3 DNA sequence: TGTGCCAGCAGCGCGGGGGTTAGCGGGGGGAAACAGCAGTTCTTC. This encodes CASSAGVSGGKQQFF.

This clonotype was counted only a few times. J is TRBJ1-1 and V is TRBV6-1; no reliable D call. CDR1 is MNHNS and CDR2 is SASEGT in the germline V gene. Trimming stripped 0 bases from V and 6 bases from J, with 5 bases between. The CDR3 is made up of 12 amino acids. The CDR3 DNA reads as TGTGCCAGCAGTGAAGCGCAGCCTGAAGCTTTCTTT. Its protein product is CASSEAQPEAFF.

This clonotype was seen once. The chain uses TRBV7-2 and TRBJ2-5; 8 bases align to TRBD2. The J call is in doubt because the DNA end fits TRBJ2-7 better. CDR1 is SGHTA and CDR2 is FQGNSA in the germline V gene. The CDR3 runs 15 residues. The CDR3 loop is CASSYQPGLAGEQYF. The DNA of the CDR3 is TGTGCCAGCAGCTACCAGCCTGGACTAGCTGGCGAGCAGTACTTC.

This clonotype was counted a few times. CDR3 region: CSVEDITRNEQFF. The CDR3 DNA reads as TGCAGCGTTGAAGATATTACCCGGAATGAGCAGTTCTTC. The chain is built from TRBV29-1 and TRBJ2-1; D unresolved. The CDR3 is made up of 13 amino acids. Germline V gives CDR1 SQVTM, CDR2 ANQGSEA. V lost 0 bases and J lost 7, with 10 bases in between.

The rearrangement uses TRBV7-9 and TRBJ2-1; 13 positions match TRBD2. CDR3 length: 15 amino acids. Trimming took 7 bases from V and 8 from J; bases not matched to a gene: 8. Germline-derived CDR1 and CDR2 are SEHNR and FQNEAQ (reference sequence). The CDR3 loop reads CASTFGLAGVDEQFF. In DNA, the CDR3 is TGTGCCAGCACTTTCGGACTAGCGGGGGTTGATGAGCAGTTCTTC.

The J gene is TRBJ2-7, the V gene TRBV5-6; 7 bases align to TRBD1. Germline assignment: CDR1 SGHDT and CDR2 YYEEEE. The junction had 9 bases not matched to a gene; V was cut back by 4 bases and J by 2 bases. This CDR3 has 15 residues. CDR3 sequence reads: CASSLPGQTTYEQYF. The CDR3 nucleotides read TGTGCCAGCAGCCTACCGGGACAGACTACCTACGAGCAGTACTTC.

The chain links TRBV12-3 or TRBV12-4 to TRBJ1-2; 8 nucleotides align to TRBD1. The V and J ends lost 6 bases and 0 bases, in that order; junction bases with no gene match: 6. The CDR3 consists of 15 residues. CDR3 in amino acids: CASRVGQGSNYGYTF. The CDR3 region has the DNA TGTGCCAGCAGGGTAGGACAGGGCTCTAACTATGGCTACACCTTC.

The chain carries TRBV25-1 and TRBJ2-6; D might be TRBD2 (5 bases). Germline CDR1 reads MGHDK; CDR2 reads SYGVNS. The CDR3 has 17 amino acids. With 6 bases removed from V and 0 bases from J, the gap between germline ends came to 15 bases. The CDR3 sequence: CASSAGWLFSGANVLTF. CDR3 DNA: TGTGCCAGCAGCGCGGGCTGGCTTTTCTCTGGGGCCAACGTCCTGACTTTC.